This entry lists 27 T cell receptor beta chains sequenced from one sample in a study of blood T cell repertoires in COVID-19. Produced via immunoSEQ multiplex PCR; TCRdb's table is partial and in-frame only. The sample holds fewer than 110,000 clones; about nine tenths are singletons and the top ten take 6.8%. The specimen was peripheral blood. The source is a man in his forties or fifties with active or convalescent COVID-19.

The chain recombines TRBV15 with TRBJ2-3; 7 bases agree with TRBD2. Germline-derived CDR1 and CDR2 are LNHNV and YYDKDF (reference sequence). This CDR3 comprises 15 residues. V lost 3 bases, J lost 0 bases, and 3 bases stayed unmatched. CDR3 sequence (DNA): TGTGCCACCAGCAGGGGGGGGGTTAGCACAGATACGCAGTATTTT. Protein sequence: CATSRGGVSTDTQYF.

The chain combines TRBV6-2 or TRBV6-3 with TRBJ2-7; possibly TRBD2 for D (7 bases). Germline CDR1 MNHEY, CDR2 SVGEGT. The CDR3 extends over 15 amino acids. V lost 4 bases and J 4 bases, leaving 17 bases between the germline ends. The CDR3 nucleotides read TGTGCCAGCAGTTCCGGGGGCGCGGGGGCGTACGAGCAGTACTTC. It is translated as CASSSGGAGAYEQYF.

This clone was seen more than once but under ten times. The chain joins TRBV5-1 to TRBJ1-6; D unresolved. Germline V CDR1 and CDR2: SGHRS, YFSETQ. The CDR3 sequence is 15 residues long. V lost 2 bases, J lost 2 bases, and 8 bases lay in between. The CDR3: CASSFRTTYNSPLHF. For the CDR3, the DNA is TGCGCCAGCAGCTTTCGAACAACCTATAATTCACCCCTCCACTTT.

This clone appeared once. The chain is built from TRBV18 and TRBJ2-1; D is unclear. CDR1 is KGHSH and CDR2 is LQKENI in the germline V gene. This CDR3 region has 13 residues. V was trimmed by 4 bases and J by 6 bases, leaving 10 bases between them. In nucleotides, the CDR3 is TGTGCCAGCTCACGTGGCCTTCTCAATGAGCAGTTCTTC. Protein product: CASSRGLLNEQFF. The full variable domain, in which reference TRBV18 and TRBJ2-1 provide the parts outside the CDR3, is NAGVMQNPRHLVRRRGQEARLRCSPMKGHSHVYWYRQLPEEGLKFMVYLQKENIIDESGMPKERFSAEFPKEGPSILRIQQVVRGDSAAYFCASSRGLLNEQFFGPGTRLTVL.

The rearrangement links TRBV5-8 to TRBJ2-7; tentatively, D is TRBD1 (5 bases). Trimming stripped 0 bases from V and 6 bases from J, with 10 bases between. CDR3 size: 13 residues. Germline V CDR1 and CDR2: SGHTS, YDEGEE. The CDR3 region is CASSLAGYSEQYF. The DNA for the CDR3 is TGTGCCAGCAGCTTGGCAGGGTATTCCGAGCAGTACTTC. Looking up the rest from reference TRBV5-8 and TRBJ2-7 gives the full variable domain: EAGVTQSPTHLIKTRGQQATLRCSPISGHTSVYWYQQALGLGLQFLLWYDEGEERNRGNFPPRFSGRQFPNYSSELNVNALELEDSALYLCASSLAGYSEQYFGPGTRLTVT.

The sample holds one count of this clone. The chain employs TRBV7-2 and TRBJ2-3; 9 bases map to TRBD2. The CDR3 length is 16 residues. V dropped 1 base and J dropped 5; count of bases not matched to a gene: 7. Germline values: CDR1 SGHTA, CDR2 FQGNSA. The CDR3 here is CASSLVAGEGGDTQYF. CDR3 nucleotides: TGTGCCAGCAGCTTAGTAGCGGGAGAAGGGGGAGATACGCAGTATTTT.

CDR3: CASSESGHLAYEQYF. The CDR3 DNA is TGTGCCAGCAGTGAATCGGGACACCTAGCCTACGAGCAGTACTTC. The rearrangement uses TRBV25-1 and TRBJ2-7, with D possibly matching TRBD1 (6 bases). V was pared by 1 base and J by 2 bases, with 12 bases between. Germline-derived CDR1 and CDR2 are MGHDK and SYGVNS. This CDR3 has 15 amino acids.

Concerning this clone: Other DNA sequences in this sample translate to the same CDR3. The chain uses TRBV5-1 and TRBJ2-3; D is possibly TRBD2 (5 bases). Trimming took off 1 base at V and 1 base at J, with 7 bases between the two ends. The CDR3 runs to 14 residues. Germline V gene lookup returns CDR1 SGHRS and CDR2 YFSETQ. CDR3: CASSLSGGTDTQYF. Written as DNA, the CDR3 is TGCGCCAGCAGCTTGAGCGGAGGCACAGATACGCAGTATTTT.

The chain is built from TRBV2 and TRBJ2-2; TRBD2 is a possible D gene (5 bases). V lost 2 bases and J 5 bases, leaving 12 bases between the germline ends. This CDR3 region has 15 residues. Germline V gives CDR1 SNHLY, CDR2 FYNNEI. The CDR3 here is CASSESGSRTGELFF. The CDR3 coding sequence is TGTGCCAGCAGTGAAAGCGGTTCTCGAACCGGGGAGCTGTTTTTT. Based on the CDR3 plus reference TRBV2 and TRBJ2-2, the full variable domain is EPEVTQTPSHQVTQMGQEVILRCVPISNHLYFYWYRQILGQKVEFLVSFYNNEISEKSEIFDDQFSVERPDGSNFTLKIRSTKLEDSAMYFCASSESGSRTGELFFGEGSRLTVL.

The chain has TRBV28 and TRBJ1-4; D gene ambiguous. The V gene's germline CDR1 is MDHEN and CDR2 SYDVKM. The CDR3 contains 14 residues. Trimming took 5 bases from V and 0 from J, leaving 7 bases between them. This CDR3 reads CASSVQSTNEKLFF. DNA for the CDR3: TGTGCCAGCAGTGTACAGTCAACTAATGAAAAACTGTTTTTT.

The chain links TRBV5-1 to TRBJ2-3, with D tentatively TRBD2 (5 bases). V was shortened by 6 bases and J by 0 bases, with 11 bases between the two germline ends. Germline lookup yields CDR1 SGHRS and CDR2 YFSETQ. This CDR3 region has 14 residues. CDR3 DNA sequence: TGCGCCAGCAAAGAGGGCCCTAGCACAGATACGCAGTATTTT. It codes for CASKEGPSTDTQYF.

This clone showed up just a few times. The chain is built from TRBV2 and TRBJ2-1; 8 nucleotides match TRBD1. The CDR3 spans 14 residues. Trimming removed 4 bases from V and 7 bases from J; junction bases left unmatched: 6. Germline V gene sequence: CDR1 SNHLY, CDR2 FYNNEI. The CDR3 region is CASSVAGGGNEQFF. CDR3 DNA sequence: TGTGCCAGCAGTGTCGCAGGGGGCGGGAATGAGCAGTTCTTC.

The CDR3 here is CASSLQAIWGNTIYF. The CDR3 bases are TGTGCCAGCAGCTTACAGGCCATTTGGGGAAACACCATATATTTT. The rearrangement links TRBV7-2 to TRBJ1-3; D unclear. Looked up from germline, CDR1 is SGHTA and CDR2 is FQGNSA. The V end was cut by 2 bases, the J end by 4 bases, with 12 bases between. CDR3 length: 15 residues.

A few counts support this clone. The chain joins TRBV6-5 to TRBJ1-3; TRBD1 might be the D (5 bases). Trimming cost V 5 bases and J 3 bases, with 14 bases left between them. The CDR3 contains 15 residues. Germline assignment: CDR1 MNHEY and CDR2 SVGAGI. CDR3 residues: CASSPLTVIGNTIYF. CDR3 nucleotide sequence: TGTGCCAGCAGTCCGTTGACAGTCATTGGAAACACCATATATTTT.

This sequence joins TRBV30 and TRBJ1-1; a weak D match, TRBD1 (6 bases). The CDR3 sequence is 15 residues long. The germline V gene has CDR1 GTSNPN and CDR2 SVGIG (reference sequence). Trimming removed 2 bases at V and 4 bases at J, with 17 bases between. This CDR3 is CAWSPSRGGGTEAFF. DNA of the CDR3: TGTGCCTGGAGTCCTTCTCGGGGGGGCGGCACTGAAGCTTTCTTT. The variable domain in full, with the rest retrieved from reference TRBV30 and TRBJ1-1, is SQTIHQWPATLVQPVGSPLSLECTVEGTSNPNLYWYRQAAGRGLQLLFYSVGIGQISSEVPQNLSASRPQDRQFILSSKKLLLSDSGFYLCAWSPSRGGGTEAFFGQGTRLTVV.

This chain links TRBV7-9 with TRBJ1-2; D is unresolved. This CDR3 region has 13 residues. The germline CDR1 and CDR2 sequences are SEHNR and FQNEAQ (reference sequence). Between the trimmed V and J ends, which lost 2 bases and 3 bases, there was a span of 7 bases. The CDR3 DNA reads TGTGCCAGCAGCTTACCCGGGTACTATGGCTACACCTTC. Translation: CASSLPGYYGYTF.

This chain joins TRBV15 and TRBJ2-1; the match to TRBD1 covers 11 bases. The J segment lost 6 bases and the V segment lost 8 bases, leaving 15 bases of the junction unmatched. Germline CDR1 reads LNHNV; CDR2 reads YYDKDF (reference sequence). The CDR3 has 17 amino acids. CDR3 nucleotides: TGTGCCACCGGATCACCCTTGGACAGGGGGCGCGTCAATGAGCAGTTCTTC. Its protein is CATGSPLDRGRVNEQFF.

The chain carries TRBV2 and TRBJ1-2, with TRBD1 matching over 12 bases. This CDR3 comprises 14 residues. The germline V gene encodes CDR1 SNHLY and CDR2 FYNNEI. V lost 6 bases and J lost 5; bases outside the gene matches: 4. The CDR3 DNA reads as TGTGCCAGCAGGAGGGACAGGGGGCTTTATGGCTACACCTTC. Translation: CASRRDRGLYGYTF.

This clone was seen only a few times. The chain joins TRBV6-2 or TRBV6-3 to TRBJ2-3, with a weak D call TRBD2 (6 bases). Germline V lookup: CDR1 MNHEY, CDR2 SVGEGT. Trimming took off 4 bases at V and 2 bases at J, with 16 bases between the two ends. The CDR3 has 16 amino acids. The CDR3 DNA sequence: TGTGCCAGCAGTTTGGAGGCGGCGGGACTCACAGATACGCAGTATTTT. It translates to CASSLEAAGLTDTQYF.

The V and J genes are TRBV7-2 and TRBJ2-3, with D perhaps matching TRBD1 (7 bases). The ends were cut back, 4 bases at V and 5 bases at J, with 16 bases in the middle. The germline CDR1 and CDR2 sequences are SGHTA and FQGNSA. The CDR3 is 15 residues long. The CDR3, as DNA: TGTGCCAGCAGCTCCGGCGGGACAGTGGGAGATACGCAGTATTTT. This gives the protein CASSSGGTVGDTQYF.

The CDR3 region is CATSDRGRDQPQHF. The CDR3 nucleotides read TGTGCCACCTCTGACAGGGGGCGCGATCAGCCCCAGCATTTT. The gene calls are TRBV10-3 and TRBJ1-5; 10 positions agree with TRBD1. CDR1 ENHRY and CDR2 SYGVKD come from the germline V gene. This CDR3 has 14 residues. V lost 10 bases to trimming and J lost 5 bases; unmatched junction nucleotides: 8.

J is TRBJ1-5 and V is TRBV6-6, with no clear D. Germline V gene data show CDR1 as MNHNY and CDR2 as SVGAGI (reference sequence). V was cut by 4 bases and J by 2 bases, with 3 bases left in between. The CDR3 has 12 amino acids. The CDR3 loop is CASSSGNQPQHF. DNA of the CDR3: TGTGCCAGCAGTTCGGGCAATCAGCCCCAGCATTTT.

The rearrangement uses TRBV5-6 and TRBJ1-2; 12 bases agree with TRBD1. Germline CDR1 is SGHDT and CDR2 is YYEEEE. The V and J ends lost 5 bases and 7 bases, in that order; junction bases with no gene match: 3. The CDR3 loop spans 13 amino acids. CDR3 sequence: CASRGQGAGGYTF. Here the CDR3 DNA reads TGTGCCAGCAGGGGACAGGGGGCAGGTGGCTACACCTTC.

The V call is TRBV10-2, the J call TRBJ1-6; D not certain. The length of the CDR3 is 14 residues. Per germline, CDR1 WSHSY and CDR2 SAAADI. V lost 2 bases to trimming and J lost 7 bases, with 9 bases between them. The CDR3 protein is CASSEAGPNSPLHF. CDR3 coding DNA: TGCGCCAGCAGTGAGGCTGGGCCGAATTCACCCCTCCACTTT.

This rearrangement joins TRBV7-2 to TRBJ1-4, with 8 bases aligning to TRBD1. V was clipped by 4 bases and J by 3 bases; unmatched bases: 4. The CDR3 runs to 15 residues. CDR1 and CDR2 (germline): SGHTA, FQGNSA. The CDR3 reads CASSSPTGANEKLFF. The DNA of the CDR3 is TGTGCCAGCAGCTCCCCGACAGGGGCTAATGAAAAACTGTTTTTT.

This clone was picked up a small number of times. The chain couples TRBV5-8 to TRBJ1-2; TRBD1 is a possible D gene (6 bases). The CDR3 has 15 amino acids. The V gene lost 2 bases and the J gene lost 7 bases, with 18 bases spanning the gap. Per the germline V gene, CDR1 is SGHTS and CDR2 is YDEGEE. The CDR3 nucleotides are TGTGCCAGCAGCTTCATCCGATCCGAGGGGGTTGGCTACACCTTC. This gives the protein CASSFIRSEGVGYTF.

The J gene is TRBJ2-2, the V gene TRBV19, with 10 bases matching TRBD2. The CDR3 has 18 residues. Germline lookup yields CDR1 LNHDA and CDR2 SQIVND (reference sequence). The V and J ends lost 4 bases and 3 bases, in that order; junction bases with no gene match: 11. The CDR3 DNA follows: TGTGCCAGTAGTACCCGCCTTCTAGCGGGAGTGGACACCGGGGAGCTGTTTTTT. Translation gives CASSTRLLAGVDTGELFF. Full variable domain (remainder filled in from reference TRBV19 and TRBJ2-2): DGGITQSPKYLFRKEGQNVTLSCEQNLNHDAMYWYRQDPGQGLRLIYYSQIVNDFQKGDIAEGYSVSREKKESFPLTVTSAQKNPTAFYLCASSTRLLAGVDTGELFFGEGSRLTVL.